The present entry profiles one T cell receptor beta chain with its context. This entry is derived from a study of blood T cell repertoires in COVID-19. The protocol was immunoSEQ multiplex PCR, while the TCRdb copy is restricted to in-frame clones and leaves out a portion. The data show under 200,000 clones, approximately 88% seen once. The sequencing sample was made of peripheral blood. The clonotype was recovered from a woman aged 60-75 years with acute or convalescent COVID-19.

The CDR3 protein is CASRGGTDEKLFF. CDR3 nucleotide sequence: TGTGCCAGCAGGGGGGGTACGGATGAAAAACTGTTTTTT. This chain joins TRBV28 and TRBJ1-4; tentative D call: TRBD1 (5 bases). Germline V gene sequence: CDR1 MDHEN, CDR2 SYDVKM. There are 13 residues in the CDR3. Between the trimmed V and J ends, which lost 6 bases and 6 bases, there was a span of 11 bases.